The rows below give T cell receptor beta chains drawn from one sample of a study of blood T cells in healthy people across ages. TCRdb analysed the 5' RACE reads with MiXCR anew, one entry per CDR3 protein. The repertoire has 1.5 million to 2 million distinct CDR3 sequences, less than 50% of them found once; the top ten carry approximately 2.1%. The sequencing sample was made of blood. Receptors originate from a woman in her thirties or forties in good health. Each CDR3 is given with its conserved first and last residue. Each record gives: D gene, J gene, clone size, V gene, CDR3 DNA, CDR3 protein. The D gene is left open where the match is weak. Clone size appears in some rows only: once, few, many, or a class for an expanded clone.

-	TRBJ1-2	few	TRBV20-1	TGCAGTGCGAGGACCGGGACGGCCATGTCTGGCTACACCTTC	CSARTGTAMSGYTF
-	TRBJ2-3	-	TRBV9	TGTGCCAGCAGCGCGGCTCACACTACTAGCACAGATACGCAGTATTTT	CASSAAHTTSTDTQYF
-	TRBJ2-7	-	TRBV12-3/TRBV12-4	TGTGCCAGCTGCCGGGACCCATCCTACGAGCAGTACTTC	CASCRDPSYEQYF
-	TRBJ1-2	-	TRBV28	TGTGCCAGCAGTTTGGGTAACAGGGTTGTCGGCTACACCTTC	CASSLGNRVVGYTF
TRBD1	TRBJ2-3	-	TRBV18	TGTGCCAGCTCAAGCACCCAGGACAGGGGAGATACGCAGTATTTT	CASSSTQDRGDTQYF
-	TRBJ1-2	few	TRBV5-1	TGTGCCAGCAGCTTGGTGGCAGGGAACTATGGCTACACCTTC	CASSLVAGNYGYTF
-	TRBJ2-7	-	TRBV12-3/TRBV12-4	TGTGCCAGCAGTTTCGGAGGGAAGAGCGGCGAGCAGTACTTC	CASSFGGKSGEQYF
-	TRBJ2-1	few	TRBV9	TGTGCCAGCAGCGTAGGGGGGGGGCGATACAATGAGCAGTTCTTC	CASSVGGGRYNEQFF
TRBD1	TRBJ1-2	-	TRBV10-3	TGTGCCATCAGTCGACAGGGGGCGGGCTACACCTTC	CAISRQGAGYTF
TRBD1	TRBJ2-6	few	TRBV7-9	TGTGCCAGCAGGAGGACAGGGACCTTCTCTGGGGCCAACGTCCTGACTTTC	CASRRTGTFSGANVLTF
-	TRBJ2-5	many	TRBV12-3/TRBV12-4	TGCGCCAGCAGTAGGAGAGAAGAGACCCAGTACTTC	CASSRREETQYF
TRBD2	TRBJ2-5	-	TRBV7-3	TGTGCCAGCAGCATTTCTAGCGGGGGGGCTGAGACCCAGTACTTC	CASSISSGGAETQYF
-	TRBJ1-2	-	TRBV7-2	TGTGCCAGCAGCTTCAGCCCGGGGGTGGGCTATGGCTACACCTTC	CASSFSPGVGYGYTF
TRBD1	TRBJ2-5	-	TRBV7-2	TGTGCCGGCAGCTCAGGACAGGGAAGAGAGACCCAGTACTTC	CAGSSGQGRETQYF
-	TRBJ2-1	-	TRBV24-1	TGTGCCACCAGTGGGAACTATGTGGGGCGTAATGAGCAGTTCTTC	CATSGNYVGRNEQFF
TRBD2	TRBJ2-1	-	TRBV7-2	TGTGCCAGCAGCTTAGCGCACGGGGGGGCGTTTAATGGGCAGTTCTTC	CASSLAHGGAFNGQFF
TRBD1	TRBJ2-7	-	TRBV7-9	TGTGCCAGCAGCCACAGGGGGCAGGGATACTACGAGCAGTACTTC	CASSHRGQGYYEQYF
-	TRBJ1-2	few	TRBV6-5	TGTGCCAGCAGTTATGACAGCACATATGGCTACACCTTC	CASSYDSTYGYTF
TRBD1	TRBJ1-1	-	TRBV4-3	TGCGCCAGCAGCCGGGCAGGACAGGGAGGCACTGAAGCTTTCTTT	CASSRAGQGGTEAFF
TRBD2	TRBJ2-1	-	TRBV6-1	TGTGCCAGCAGTAAGGGGACTAGCGGGGGAACTTGGAATGAGCAGTTCTTC	CASSKGTSGGTWNEQFF
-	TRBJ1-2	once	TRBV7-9	TGTGCCGGCTCTGAGGCCCTAGCCGGTGGCTACACCTTC	CAGSEALAGGYTF
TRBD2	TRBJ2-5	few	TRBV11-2	TGTGCCAGCAGCTCGAGGACTAGCGGGGGGTTGGAGACCCAGTACTTC	CASSSRTSGGLETQYF
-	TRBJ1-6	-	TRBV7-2	TGTGCCAGCAGCTTACCAGTGTTGCGGGGTTCACCCCTCCACTTT	CASSLPVLRGSPLHF
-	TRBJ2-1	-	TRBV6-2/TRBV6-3	TGTGCCAGCACTCCGCGGAGGGTCCATGAGCAGTTCTTC	CASTPRRVHEQFF
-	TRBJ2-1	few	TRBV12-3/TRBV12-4	TGTGCCAGCAGTATGACTATCGATGAGCAGTTCTTC	CASSMTIDEQFF
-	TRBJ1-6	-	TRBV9	TGTGCCAGCAGCGGTAGAGTAGACTATAATTCACCCCTCCACTTT	CASSGRVDYNSPLHF
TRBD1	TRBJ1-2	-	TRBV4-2	TGTGCCAGCAGCCAAGAGGACAGGGGGGCCAGCTATGGCTACACCTTC	CASSQEDRGASYGYTF
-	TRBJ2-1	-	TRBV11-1	TGTGCCAGCAGCTATGGACTGGGCGGAGGGCAGTTCTTC	CASSYGLGGGQFF
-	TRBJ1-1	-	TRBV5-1	TGCGCCAGCCGCGACCTGTTCACTGAAGCTTTCTTT	CASRDLFTEAFF
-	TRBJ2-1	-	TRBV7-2	TGTGCCAGCAGCTTCTCCAAAAATAAGCAGTTCTTC	CASSFSKNKQFF
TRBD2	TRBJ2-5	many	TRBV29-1	TGCAGCGTCTCCACTAGCGGGGGCTCGCAAGAGACCCAGTACTTC	CSVSTSGGSQETQYF
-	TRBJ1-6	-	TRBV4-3	TGCGCCAGCAGCCCCTCCCGGGGGGCGCGTAATTCACCCCTCCACTTT	CASSPSRGARNSPLHF
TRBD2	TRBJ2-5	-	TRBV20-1	TGCAGTGCTAGAGAGTACGGGGGGGACCAAGAGACCCAGTACTTC	CSAREYGGDQETQYF
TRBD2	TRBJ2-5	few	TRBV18	TGTGCCAGCTTCCGGACTAGCGGGGGGCCTCTCCAAGAGACCCAGTACTTC	CASFRTSGGPLQETQYF
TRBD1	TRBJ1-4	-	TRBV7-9	TGTGCCAGCAGCTTAATACTGGGACAGGGTATTGATGAAAAACTGTTTTTT	CASSLILGQGIDEKLFF
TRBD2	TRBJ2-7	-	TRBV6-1	TGTGTCAGCAGCCCAGCCTTTCCCGGGACTAGCGCACCCTACGAGCAGTACTTC	CVSSPAFPGTSAPYEQYF
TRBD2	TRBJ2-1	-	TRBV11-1	TGTGCCAGCAGCCATAGCGGGGGGGCCCAGAATGAGCAGTTCTTC	CASSHSGGAQNEQFF
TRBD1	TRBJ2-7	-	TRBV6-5	TGTGCCAGCACGCGACAGGGGAGCTCCTACGAGCAGTACTTC	CASTRQGSSYEQYF
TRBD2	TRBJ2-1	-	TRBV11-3	TGTGCCAGCAGCTCCCTTCGTGGCGGGGGGGCCTCTGAGCAGTTCTTC	CASSSLRGGGASEQFF
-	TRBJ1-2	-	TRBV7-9	TGTGCCAGCAGCTTAACTCTTCCCGGTTATGGCTACACCTTC	CASSLTLPGYGYTF
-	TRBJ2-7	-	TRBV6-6	TGTGCCAGCAGTAGACTAAGGGGTGACGCTTACGAGCAGTACTTC	CASSRLRGDAYEQYF
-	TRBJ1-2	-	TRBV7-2	TGTGCCAACTTACAGGGCCCCGGCTATGGCTACACCTTC	CANLQGPGYGYTF
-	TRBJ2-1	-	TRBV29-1	TGCAGCGGTCCCTTAGGCAATGAGCAGTTCTTC	CSGPLGNEQFF
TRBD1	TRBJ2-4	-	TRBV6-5	TGTGCCAGCAGGAGGGGGACAGTCGAAAACATTCAGTACTTC	CASRRGTVENIQYF
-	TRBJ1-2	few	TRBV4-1	TGCGCCAGCAGCCAGGATACAAGTTTTAACTATGGCTACACCTTC	CASSQDTSFNYGYTF
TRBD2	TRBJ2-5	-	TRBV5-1	TGTGCCAGCAGCGGGGATCTTCAAGAGACCCAGTACTTC	CASSGDLQETQYF
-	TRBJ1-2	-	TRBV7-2	TGTGCCAGCAGCTCTCCGGGTCGACCTAACTATGGCTACACCTTC	CASSSPGRPNYGYTF
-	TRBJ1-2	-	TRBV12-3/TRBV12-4	TGTGCCAGCAGGCTACTCGGATCCTATGGCTACACCTTC	CASRLLGSYGYTF
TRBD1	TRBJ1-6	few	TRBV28	TGTGCCAGCAGTTTAGGGACAGAATATTCACCCCTCCACTTT	CASSLGTEYSPLHF
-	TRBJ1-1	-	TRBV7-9	TGTGCCAGCAGCCGATTACCATCCGGGACGCAGAACACTGAAGCTTTCTTT	CASSRLPSGTQNTEAFF
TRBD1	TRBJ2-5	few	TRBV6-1	TGTGCCAGCAGTGGACAGGGGAGGCAAGAGACCCAGTACTTC	CASSGQGRQETQYF
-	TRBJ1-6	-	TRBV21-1	TGTGCCAGCAGACAGACCAGGGGGCGGAGTCTTAATTCACCCCTCCACTTT	CASRQTRGRSLNSPLHF
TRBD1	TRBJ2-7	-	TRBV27	TGTGCCAGCAGTTCCGGGACAGGGGTTACCTACGAGCAGTACTTC	CASSSGTGVTYEQYF
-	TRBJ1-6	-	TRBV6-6	TGTGCCAGCAGCCCCCCGGAGGATTCACCCCCCCACTTT	CASSPPEDSPPHF
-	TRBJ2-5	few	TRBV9	TGTGCCAGCAGCGCGAATAGCGTGGAGACCCAGTACTTC	CASSANSVETQYF
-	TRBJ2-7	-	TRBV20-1	TGCAGTGCTAGAGATCCCGCCGGGGCCGCCGGTCACAATGAGCAGTACTTC	CSARDPAGAAGHNEQYF
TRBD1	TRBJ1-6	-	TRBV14	TGTGCCAGCAGCTGGACAGGGGGTTCACCCCTCCACTTT	CASSWTGGSPLHF
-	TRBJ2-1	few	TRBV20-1	TGCAGTGCTAGAGGGGACCCCCCGGGGGATGAGCAGTTCTTC	CSARGDPPGDEQFF
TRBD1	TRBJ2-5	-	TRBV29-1	TGCAGCGCCGACAGGGTGGAGACCCAGTACTTC	CSADRVETQYF
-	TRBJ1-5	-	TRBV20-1	TGCAGTGCTAGAGGGGCGGCAAGCAATCAGCCCCAGCATTTT	CSARGAASNQPQHF